What follows are 13 T cell receptor beta chains derived from one specimen sequenced in a study of T cells in Graves' hyperthyroidism and ophthalmopathy. TCR beta CDR3 regions were amplified from RNA transcripts. During a first-round RT-PCR of the TCR CDR3, the HTBI primer set was used. TCRdb fed the multiplex PCR reads into MiXCR, producing one record per CDR3 protein. There are roughly 600,000 distinct CDR3 sequences in the sample; about 14% occur only once, and around 13% lies in the top ten. The sequenced sample consisted of blood. The receptors were gathered from a woman between 50 and 59 years old with Graves' ophthalmopathy.

In its sample, this clonotype was seen many times. The chain has TRBV13 and TRBJ1-3; D ambiguous. V was shortened by 2 bases and J by 0 bases, with 8 bases between the two germline ends. Looked up from germline, CDR1 is PRHDT and CDR2 is FYEKMQ (reference sequence). The CDR3 totals 15 residues. CDR3 coding DNA: TGTGCCAGCAGCTTAATCCAGGACTCTGGAAACACCATATATTTT. As protein: CASSLIQDSGNTIYF.

J is TRBJ2-7 and V is TRBV28, with 7 bases matching TRBD1. This CDR3 spans 13 amino acids. The V gene end was trimmed by 10 bases and the J gene end by 4 bases; junction bases not matched to a gene: 10. Germline CDR1 reads MDHEN; CDR2 reads SYDVKM. CDR3 sequence reads: CATHRTGLYEQYF. The DNA for the CDR3 is TGTGCCACCCACCGGACAGGACTGTACGAGCAGTACTTC.

Ten or more counts support this clonotype. The chain employs TRBV7-9 and TRBJ2-3; D may be TRBD2 (5 bases). In germline, CDR1 is SEHNR, CDR2 FQNEAQ (reference sequence). The V and J ends lost 3 bases and 1 base respectively, with 11 bases between them. The CDR3 loop spans 15 amino acids. This CDR3 reads CASSFDLRGTDTQYF. The CDR3 nucleotides are TGTGCCAGCAGCTTCGACTTGCGGGGCACAGATACGCAGTATTTT.

The sample holds many counts of this clonotype. The rearrangement joins TRBV2 to TRBJ1-6; unclear D gene. The germline V gene encodes CDR1 SNHLY and CDR2 FYNNEI. Trimming took off 7 bases at V and 11 bases at J, with 18 bases between the two ends. CDR3 length: 14 residues. CDR3 region: CASMSVQAPTPLHF. CDR3 sequence (DNA): TGTGCCAGCATGTCAGTGCAGGCCCCCACACCCCTCCACTTT. The whole variable domain, filled in from reference TRBV2 and TRBJ1-6, reads EPEVTQTPSHQVTQMGQEVILRCVPISNHLYFYWYRQILGQKVEFLVSFYNNEISEKSEIFDDQFSVERPDGSNFTLKIRSTKLEDSAMYFCASMSVQAPTPLHFGNGTRLTVT.

Ten or more counts support this clonotype. The rearrangement uses TRBV6-1 and TRBJ1-6; D not certain. The V end was cut by 6 bases, the J end by 8 bases, with 8 bases between. The germline V gene encodes CDR1 MNHNS and CDR2 SASEGT. This CDR3 is built from 12 residues. This CDR3 reads CASRYSHSPLHF. The CDR3 coding sequence is TGTGCCAGCAGATACAGCCATTCACCCCTCCACTTT.

The chain joins TRBV29-1 to TRBJ2-3; 7 nucleotides agree with TRBD2. J was trimmed by 0 bases and V by 4 bases; bases with no gene match: 4. Germline V gene sequence: CDR1 SQVTM, CDR2 ANQGSEA. CDR3 size: 14 residues. The CDR3 loop reads CSVVRESSTDTQYF. CDR3 nucleotides: TGCAGCGTTGTGCGGGAGTCTAGCACAGATACGCAGTATTTT.

This clonotype turned up a few times. This chain uses TRBV6-1 with TRBJ2-5; 9 positions match TRBD2. This CDR3 has 17 residues. Germline V gives CDR1 MNHNS, CDR2 SASEGT. V lost 6 bases and J lost 2; bases outside the gene matches: 13. This CDR3 reads CASSDTLSSGAQETQYF. CDR3 bases: TGTGCCAGCAGCGACACACTGTCTAGCGGGGCTCAAGAGACCCAGTACTTC.

This clonotype was found many times. J is TRBJ2-1 and V is TRBV7-8; D uncertain. The CDR3 contains 16 residues. The germline CDR1 and CDR2 sequences are SGHVS and FQNEAQ. The V end was cut by 7 bases, the J end by 3 bases, with 19 bases between. The CDR3 sequence: CASNLSALPVYNEQFF. As DNA, the CDR3 is TGTGCCAGCAACTTGTCAGCTCTACCGGTCTACAATGAGCAGTTCTTC.

This clonotype was found many times. This sequence joins TRBV7-3 and TRBJ2-3, with 7 bases fitting TRBD2. V gave up 6 bases and J gave up 6 bases; unmatched junction bases: 9. Germline V gives CDR1 SGHTA, CDR2 FQGTGA. The CDR3 extends over 14 amino acids. CDR3 in amino acids: CASRPGAGADTQYF. The CDR3 DNA is TGTGCCAGCAGACCCGGGGCGGGAGCGGATACGCAGTATTTT.

The chain employs TRBV19 and TRBJ2-3, with 8 nucleotides matching TRBD2. The CDR3 is 13 residues long. The trim removed 4 bases at V and 9 bases at J, leaving 6 bases unmatched. Germline CDR1 and CDR2: LNHDA and SQIVND (reference sequence). CDR3 residues: CASSTGTRITQYF. The DNA for the CDR3 is TGTGCCAGTAGTACCGGGACTAGAATAACGCAGTATTTT.

The V call is TRBV15, the J call TRBJ2-7, with 8 bases that match TRBD2. The CDR3 runs to 14 residues. V shed 8 bases, J shed 3 bases, and the junction held 9 bases outside the gene matches. The V gene's germline CDR1 is LNHNV and CDR2 YYDKDF (reference sequence). CDR3 bases: TGTGCCACCCAATCCGGCCTAGCGGGCTACGAGCAGTACTTC. It translates to CATQSGLAGYEQYF. The full variable domain, with the rest looked up from reference TRBV15 and TRBJ2-7, is DAMVIQNPRYQVTQFGKPVTLSCSQTLNHNVMYWYQQKSSQAPKLLFHYYDKDFNNEADTPDNFQSRRPNTSFCFLDIRSPGLGDTAMYLCATQSGLAGYEQYFGPGTRLTVT.

CDR3 amino acids: CASSLVGGEGASSPLHF. The CDR3 DNA sequence: TGTGCCAGCAGCTTAGTAGGAGGGGAGGGGGCTAGTTCACCCCTCCACTTT. V usage is TRBV7-2 and J usage is TRBJ1-6, with TRBD1 identical over 7 bases. J was trimmed by 9 bases and V by 1 base; bases with no gene match: 12. CDR1 and CDR2 from the germline V gene are SGHTA and FQGNSA. The CDR3 contains 17 residues.

This clonotype occurred many times. The genes are TRBV20-1 and TRBJ2-4; D tentatively reads TRBD1 or TRBD2 (7 bases each). The germline V gene encodes CDR1 DFQATT and CDR2 SNEGSKA (reference sequence). This CDR3 spans 17 amino acids. The V end lost 1 base, the J end lost 0 bases, and 16 bases lay between the germline ends. The CDR3 DNA sequence: TGCAGTGCTAGAGTCCCACAGGGGACTATAGCCAAAAACATTCAGTACTTC. Translating gives CSARVPQGTIAKNIQYF.